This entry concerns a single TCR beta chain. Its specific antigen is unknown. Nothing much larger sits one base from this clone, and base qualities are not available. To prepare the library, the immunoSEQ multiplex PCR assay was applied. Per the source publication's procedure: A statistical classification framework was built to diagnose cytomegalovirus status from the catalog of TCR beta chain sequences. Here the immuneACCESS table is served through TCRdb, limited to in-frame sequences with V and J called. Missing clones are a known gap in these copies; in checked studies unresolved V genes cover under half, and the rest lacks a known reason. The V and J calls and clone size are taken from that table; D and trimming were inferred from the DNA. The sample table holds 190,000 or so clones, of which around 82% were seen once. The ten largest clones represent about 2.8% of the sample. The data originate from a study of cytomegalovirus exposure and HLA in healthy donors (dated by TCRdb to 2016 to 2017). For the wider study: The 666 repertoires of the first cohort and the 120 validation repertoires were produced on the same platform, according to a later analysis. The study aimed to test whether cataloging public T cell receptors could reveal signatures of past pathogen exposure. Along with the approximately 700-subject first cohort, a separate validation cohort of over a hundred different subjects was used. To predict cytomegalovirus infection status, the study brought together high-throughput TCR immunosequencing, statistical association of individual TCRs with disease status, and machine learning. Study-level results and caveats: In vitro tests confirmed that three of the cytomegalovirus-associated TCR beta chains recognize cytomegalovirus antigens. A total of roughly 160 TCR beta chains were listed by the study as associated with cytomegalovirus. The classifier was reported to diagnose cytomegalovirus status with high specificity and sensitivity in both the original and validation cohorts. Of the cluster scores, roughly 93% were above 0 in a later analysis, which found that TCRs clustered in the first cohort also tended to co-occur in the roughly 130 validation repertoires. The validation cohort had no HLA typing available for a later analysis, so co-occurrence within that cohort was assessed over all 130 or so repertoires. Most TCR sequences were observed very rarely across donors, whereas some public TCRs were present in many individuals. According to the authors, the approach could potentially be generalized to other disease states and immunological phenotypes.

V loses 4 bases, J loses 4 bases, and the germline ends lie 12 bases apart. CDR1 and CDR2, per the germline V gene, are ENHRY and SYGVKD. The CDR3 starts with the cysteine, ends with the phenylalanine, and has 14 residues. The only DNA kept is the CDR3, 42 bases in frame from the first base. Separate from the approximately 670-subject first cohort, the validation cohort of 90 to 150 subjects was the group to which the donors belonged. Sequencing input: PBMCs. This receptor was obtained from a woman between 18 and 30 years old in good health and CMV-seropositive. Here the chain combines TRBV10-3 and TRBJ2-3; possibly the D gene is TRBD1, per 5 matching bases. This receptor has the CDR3 CAISVQGTADTQYF. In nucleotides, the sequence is TGTGCCATCAGTGTCCAGGGTACGGCAGATACGCAGTATTTT.